The next 17 T cell receptor beta chains were all read from a single sample in a study of tumor-infiltrating lymphocytes in primary liver carcinoma. The source material, roughly 18-32 mg of unsorted bulk tissue, was used to co-extract RNA and DNA. TCR beta cDNA was reverse-transcribed from approximately 0.45 ug of total RNA. The reaction used a constant-region primer and ProtoScript II reverse transcriptase. Modified slightly, ARM-PCR produced TCR beta libraries over three nested multiplex PCR rounds. The first two PCR rounds used TRBV1-TRBV30 forward primers with a C-beta reverse primer, about 10 cycles each. MiXCR, run by TCRdb on the multiplex PCR reads, gives a single entry per CDR3 protein. The table lists about 120,000 distinct CDR3 sequences, roughly three fifths of them singletons. The sample taken for sequencing was liver tumor tissue from sampling region 1. Subset described: tumor region T1, superior pole. The receptors derive from a woman in her fifties or sixties with primary liver carcinoma and hepatitis B virus infection.

With respect to this clonotype: Mismatch with germline at one junction end may stem from a read error. The V and J genes are TRBV5-4 and TRBJ1-1, with D hard to call. Germline V gene data show CDR1 as SGHNT and CDR2 as YYREEE (reference sequence). CDR3 length: 14 amino acids. CDR3 nucleotide sequence: TGTGCCAGCAGCTTCGGAGGGCTTCTGGCTGAAGCTTTCTTC. Its protein product is CASSFGGLLAEAFF.

A remark on this clonotype: One junction end does not reproduce the germline sequence, and a read error may be involved. The CDR3 loop is CASSRAGTSDDNEQFF. The CDR3 region has the DNA TGTGCCAGCAGCCGTGCGGGGACTAGCGATGACAATGAGCAATTCTTC. The chain is built from TRBV7-6 and TRBJ2-1, with 10 bases that match TRBD2. This CDR3 comprises 16 residues. The V gene's germline CDR1 is SGHVS and CDR2 FNYEAQ.

In regard to this clonotype: Because it lacks the conserved phenylalanine or tryptophan at the end, this CDR3 is likely a read error. This chain links TRBV5-1 with TRBJ2-3; the D gene is possibly TRBD1 (5 bases). The CDR3 is made up of 13 amino acids. Germline loops: CDR1 SGHRS, CDR2 YFSETQ. CDR3 coding DNA: TGCGCCAGCAGCTTGGTCCAGACAGACACGCAGTATTCT. The encoded protein is CASSLVQTDTQYS.

In its sample, this clonotype was seen a few times. The rearrangement uses TRBV7-3 and TRBJ2-5, with no clear D. CDR1 is SGHTA and CDR2 is FQGTGA in the germline V gene. V was cut by 5 bases and J by 5 bases, with 12 bases left in between. There are 13 residues in the CDR3. This CDR3 reads CASSRRVGETQYF. The CDR3 nucleotides are TGTGCCAGCAGCCGTCGGGTTGGTGAGACCCAGTACTTC.

The chain joins TRBV29-1 to TRBJ2-3; 12 bases match TRBD2. In germline, CDR1 is SQVTM, CDR2 ANQGSEA. The CDR3 is 15 amino acids. Losses at the gene ends were 6 bases for V and 4 bases for J; bases not matched to a gene: 8. The CDR3 region is CSVGGTSGFSDTQYF. CDR3 DNA sequence: TGCAGCGTAGGCGGGACTAGCGGGTTTTCAGATACGCAGTATTTT.

The chain links TRBV11-2 to TRBJ2-3; D might be TRBD2 (6 bases). The CDR3 contains 15 residues. The V end lost 3 bases, the J end lost 0 bases, and 10 bases lay between the germline ends. CDR1 is SGHAT and CDR2 is FQNNGV in the germline V gene. The CDR3 DNA reads TGTGCCAGCAGCTTCCGACTAGGAAGCACAGATACGCAGTATTTT. It encodes CASSFRLGSTDTQYF.

In its sample, this clonotype ranks as medium-sized. The gene calls are TRBV11-2 and TRBJ2-4; the match to TRBD1 covers 9 bases. Looked up from germline, CDR1 is SGHAT and CDR2 is FQNNGV. V lost 5 bases to trimming and J lost 6 bases; unmatched junction nucleotides: 8. The CDR3 loop spans 15 amino acids. Here the CDR3 reads CASSLRTGDINIQYF. CDR3 coding DNA: TGTGCCAGCAGCCTACGGACAGGGGATATAAACATTCAGTACTTC.

With regard to this clonotype: A read error may be the cause here, since a much bigger clone is one base away. V gene TRBV6-5 combines with J gene TRBJ2-5; TRBD2 aligns across 7 bases. In germline, CDR1 is MNHEY, CDR2 SVGAGI. The CDR3 is 14 residues long. CDR3: CVSSYGGKAKTQYF. CDR3 DNA: TGTGTCAGCAGTTACGGGGGGAAGGCGAAGACCCAGTACTTC.

Comment on this clonotype: The final CDR3 position lacks the conserved phenylalanine or tryptophan, pointing to a likely read error. The gene calls are TRBV7-2 and TRBJ1-2; maybe TRBD1 (5 bases). Germline-derived CDR1 and CDR2 are SGHTA and FQGNSA. This CDR3 spans 15 amino acids. CDR3 sequence: CASSLAQGSHYGYTI. DNA of the CDR3: TGTGCCAGCAGCTTAGCGCAGGGATCCCACTATGGTTACACCATC.

To note about this clonotype: A much larger clone lies a single base off, so this may be a read error. The chain links TRBV7-8 to TRBJ2-3; D gene uncertain. Germline-derived CDR1 and CDR2 are SGHVS and FQNEAQ. The CDR3 sequence is 13 residues long. Deletions cut 5 bases from V and 5 bases from J, with 11 bases between. The CDR3 DNA reads as TGTGCCAGCAGCAGGCTAGGTGTAGATACGCAGTATTTT. Translation: CASSRLGVDTQYF.

In regard to this clonotype: A much larger clone differs from this one at a single base, so this may be a read error. The gene calls are TRBV12-3 or TRBV12-4 and TRBJ1-5; tentatively, D is TRBD1 (5 bases). The CDR3 has 14 amino acids. Trimming shortened V by 5 bases and J by 4 bases, and 12 bases separated the two germline ends. The CDR3 is CASSKLQANQPQHF. The CDR3 bases are TGTGCCAGCAGTAAACTACAGGCTAATCAGCCCCAGCATTTT.

In its sample, this clonotype was seen a few times. Since a much larger clone is just one base distant, this may be a read error. This chain joins TRBV6-1 and TRBJ1-1, with 7 bases identical to TRBD1. Germline CDR1 and CDR2: MNHNS and SASEGT. The V gene end was trimmed by 3 bases and the J gene end by 0 bases; junction bases not matched to a gene: 4. The CDR3 consists of 15 residues. The CDR3 sequence is CASSEEGAMNTEAFF. CDR3 in DNA: TGTGCCAGCAGTGAGGAGGGGGCCATGAACACTGAAGCTTTCTTT.

In this sample, this clonotype turned up many times. The chain carries TRBV28 and TRBJ2-7; TRBD2 might be the D (6 bases). V lost 6 bases and J 5 bases, leaving 20 bases between the germline ends. This CDR3 has 15 amino acids. In germline, CDR1 is MDHEN, CDR2 SYDVKM. CDR3 nucleotide sequence: TGTGCCAGCAGCCAAACCCACGGGGGAGGCAACGAGCAGTACTTC. Translating gives CASSQTHGGGNEQYF. The complete variable domain, with remaining parts taken from reference TRBV28 and TRBJ2-7, reads DVKVTQSSRYLVKRTGEKVFLECVQDMDHENMFWYRQDPGLGLRLIYFSYDVKMKEKGDIPEGYSVSREKKERFSLILESASTNQTSMYLCASSQTHGGGNEQYFGPGTRLTVT.

Points on this clonotype: Here the CDR3 omits its conserved ending phenylalanine or tryptophan, so a read error is the likely source. This sequence joins TRBV11-2 and TRBJ2-1; 7 nucleotides match TRBD2. This CDR3 is built from 17 residues. V lost 5 bases to trimming and J lost 10 bases; unmatched junction nucleotides: 20. Germline CDR1 is SGHAT and CDR2 is FQNNGV. CDR3 amino acids: CASSRRLAGGPGDEQFL. CDR3 DNA: TGTGCCAGCAGCAGGAGACTAGCAGGAGGGCCGGGGGACGAGCAGTTCCTC.

Note on this clonotype: A much larger clonotype is one base distant, so this may be a read error. The V gene is TRBV6-6, the J gene TRBJ1-2; D ambiguous. The V and J ends lost 4 bases and 4 bases respectively, with 10 bases between them. This CDR3 contains 13 residues. Germline CDR1 is MNHNY and CDR2 is SVGAGI (reference sequence). The CDR3 region is CASSFDWFYGYTF. CDR3 nucleotides: TGTGCCAGCAGTTTTGACTGGTTCTATGGCTACACCTTC.

This clonotype was counted a single time. Given the absence of the conserved phenylalanine or tryptophan at the CDR3 end, a read error is likely. The limits of the CDR3 on the DNA are not certain, so only TCRdb's listed CDR3 is given. This chain joins TRBV29-1 and TRBJ1-5. Termini included, the CDR3 measures 12 amino acids. Germline CDR1 is SQVTM and CDR2 is ANQGSEA. This CDR3 reads CSVGTSSQPQHL.

The chain uses TRBV5-1 and TRBJ2-5; 8 bases are shared with TRBD2. The length of the CDR3 is 15 residues. With 0 bases clipped from V and 2 bases from J, the junction kept 3 bases outside the gene matches. The germline gives CDR1 SGHRS, CDR2 YFSETQ. This chain's CDR3 is CASSLALAEQETQYF. CDR3 nucleotides: TGCGCCAGCAGCTTGGCACTAGCGGAACAAGAGACCCAGTACTTC. The whole variable domain, filled in from reference TRBV5-1 and TRBJ2-5, reads KAGVTQTPRYLIKTRGQQVTLSCSPISGHRSVSWYQQTPGQGLQFLFEYFSETQRNKGNFPGRFSGRQFSNSRSEMNVSTLELGDSALYLCASSLALAEQETQYFGPGTRLLVL.